Below, one T cell receptor beta chain is given with its context. Profiled with immunoSEQ multiplex PCR; TCRdb holds only in-frame clones, not every one. This table has roughly 190,000 clones, around four fifths appearing once. These data come from a study of blood T cell repertoires in COVID-19. Across the whole study: Spain, Italy and the United States supplied samples that represented acute and convalescent COVID-19.

Germline lookup yields CDR1 SGHVS and CDR2 FQNEAQ. The V segment lost 5 bases and the J segment 7 bases; nucleotides outside the gene matches: 4. The CDR3 consists of 13 residues. The chain is built from TRBV7-8 and TRBJ2-7; TRBD1 matches at 11 bases. This sequence was found in a man aged 45 to 65 with active or convalescent COVID-19. Sample: peripheral blood. CDR3 sequence: CASSRTGGREQYF. As DNA, the CDR3 is TGTGCCAGCAGCCGGACAGGGGGCAGGGAGCAGTACTTC.